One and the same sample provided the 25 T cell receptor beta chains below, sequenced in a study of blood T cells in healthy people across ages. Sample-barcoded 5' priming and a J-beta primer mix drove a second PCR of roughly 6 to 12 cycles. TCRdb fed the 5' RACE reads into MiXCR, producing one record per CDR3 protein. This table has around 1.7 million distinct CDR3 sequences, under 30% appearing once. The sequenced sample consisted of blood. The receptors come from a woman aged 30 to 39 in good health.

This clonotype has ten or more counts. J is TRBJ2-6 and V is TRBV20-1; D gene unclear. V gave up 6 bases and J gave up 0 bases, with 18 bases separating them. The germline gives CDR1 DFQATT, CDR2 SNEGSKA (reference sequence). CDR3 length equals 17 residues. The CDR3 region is CSAYLRRTVSGANVLTF. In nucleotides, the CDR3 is TGCAGTGCCTATCTTCGACGGACCGTCTCTGGGGCCAACGTCCTGACTTTC.

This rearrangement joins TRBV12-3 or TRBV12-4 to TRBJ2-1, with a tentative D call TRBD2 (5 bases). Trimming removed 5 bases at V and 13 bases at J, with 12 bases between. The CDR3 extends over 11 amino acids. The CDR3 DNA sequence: TGTGCCAGCAGTATGGGAGAGACCCAGTTCTTC. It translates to CASSMGETQFF.

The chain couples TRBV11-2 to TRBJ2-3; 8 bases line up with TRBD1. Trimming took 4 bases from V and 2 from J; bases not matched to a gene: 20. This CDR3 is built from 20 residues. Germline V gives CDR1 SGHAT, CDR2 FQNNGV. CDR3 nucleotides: TGTGCCAGCAGCTATAGGGGTGACAGGGGATACCCACGCCTCACAGATACGCAGTATTTT. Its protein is CASSYRGDRGYPRLTDTQYF.

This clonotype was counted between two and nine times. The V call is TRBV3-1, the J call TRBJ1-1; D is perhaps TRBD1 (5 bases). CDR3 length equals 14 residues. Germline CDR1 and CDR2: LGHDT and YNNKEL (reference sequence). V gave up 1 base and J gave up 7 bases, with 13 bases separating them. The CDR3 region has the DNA TGTGCCAGCAGCCAAGCCGGGGGAGGTGGTGAAGCTTTCTTT. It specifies CASSQAGGGGEAFF.

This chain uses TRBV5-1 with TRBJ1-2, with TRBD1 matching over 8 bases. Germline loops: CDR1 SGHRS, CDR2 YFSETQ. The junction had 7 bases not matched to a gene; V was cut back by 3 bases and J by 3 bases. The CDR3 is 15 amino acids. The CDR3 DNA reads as TGCGCCAGCAGCTCGACAGGGGAGCATGACTATGGCTACACCTTC. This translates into CASSSTGEHDYGYTF.

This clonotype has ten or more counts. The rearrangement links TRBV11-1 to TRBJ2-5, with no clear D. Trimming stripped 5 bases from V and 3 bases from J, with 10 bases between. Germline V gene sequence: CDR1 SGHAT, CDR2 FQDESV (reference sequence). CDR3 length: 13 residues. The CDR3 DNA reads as TGTGCCAGCAGCCCCAGAGTTGAAGAGACCCAGTACTTC. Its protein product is CASSPRVEETQYF.

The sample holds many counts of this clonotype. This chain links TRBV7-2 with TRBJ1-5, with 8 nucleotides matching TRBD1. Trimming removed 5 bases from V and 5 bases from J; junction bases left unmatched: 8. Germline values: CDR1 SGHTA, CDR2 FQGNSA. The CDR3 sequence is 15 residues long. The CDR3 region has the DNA TGTGCCAGCAGCCTCTCCCCGGGACAGGATCAGCCCCAGCATTTT. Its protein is CASSLSPGQDQPQHF.

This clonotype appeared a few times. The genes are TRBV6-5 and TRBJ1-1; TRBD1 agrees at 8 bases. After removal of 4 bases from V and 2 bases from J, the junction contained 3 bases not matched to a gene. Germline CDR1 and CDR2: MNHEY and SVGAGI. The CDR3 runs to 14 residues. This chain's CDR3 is CASSSRGHNTEAFF. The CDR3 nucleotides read TGTGCCAGCAGTTCCAGGGGGCATAACACTGAAGCTTTCTTT.

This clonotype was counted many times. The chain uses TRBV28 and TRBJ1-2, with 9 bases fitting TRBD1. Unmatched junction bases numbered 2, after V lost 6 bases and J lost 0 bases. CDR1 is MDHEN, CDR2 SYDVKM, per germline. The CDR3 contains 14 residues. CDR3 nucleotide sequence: TGTGCCAGCAGGGGGACAGGGTCTAACTATGGCTACACCTTC. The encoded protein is CASRGTGSNYGYTF.

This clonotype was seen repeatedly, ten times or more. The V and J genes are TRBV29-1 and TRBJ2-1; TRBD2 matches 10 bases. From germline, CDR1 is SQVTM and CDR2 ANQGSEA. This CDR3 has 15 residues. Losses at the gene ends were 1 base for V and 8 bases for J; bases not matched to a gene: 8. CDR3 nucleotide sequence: TGCAGCGTTGAAGGCCCTAGCGGGAGTCGCTATGAGCAGTTCTTC. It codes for CSVEGPSGSRYEQFF.

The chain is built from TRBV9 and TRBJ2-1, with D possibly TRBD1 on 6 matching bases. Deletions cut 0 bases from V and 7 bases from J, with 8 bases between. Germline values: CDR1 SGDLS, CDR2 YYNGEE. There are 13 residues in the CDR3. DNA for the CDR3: TGTGCCAGCAGCGTAGTGGGGGCGAATGAGCAGTTCTTC. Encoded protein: CASSVVGANEQFF.

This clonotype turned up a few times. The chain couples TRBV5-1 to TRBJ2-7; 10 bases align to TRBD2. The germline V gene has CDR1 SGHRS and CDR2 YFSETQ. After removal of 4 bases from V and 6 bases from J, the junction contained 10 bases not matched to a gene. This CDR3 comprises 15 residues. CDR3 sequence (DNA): TGCGCCAGCAGCATCACTAGCGGGATTTTGGTCGAGCAGTACTTC. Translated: CASSITSGILVEQYF.

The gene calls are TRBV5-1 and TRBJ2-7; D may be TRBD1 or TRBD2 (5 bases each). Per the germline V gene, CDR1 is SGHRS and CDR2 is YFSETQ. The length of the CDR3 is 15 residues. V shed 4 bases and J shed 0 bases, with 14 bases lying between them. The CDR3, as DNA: TGCGCCAGCAGCCCAAGCCGGGACCGCTCCTACGAGCAGTACTTC. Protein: CASSPSRDRSYEQYF.

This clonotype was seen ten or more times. The CDR3 DNA is TGTGCCATCGGGGCCCCCTTGGGGGGTGGTGCAGATACGCAGTATTTT. Translation: CAIGAPLGGGADTQYF. The genes are TRBV10-3 and TRBJ2-3, with D possibly matching TRBD2 (6 bases). The CDR3 runs 16 residues. The germline V and J ends were trimmed by 8 bases and 4 bases, with 22 bases remaining between them. CDR1 is ENHRY and CDR2 is SYGVKD in the germline V gene.

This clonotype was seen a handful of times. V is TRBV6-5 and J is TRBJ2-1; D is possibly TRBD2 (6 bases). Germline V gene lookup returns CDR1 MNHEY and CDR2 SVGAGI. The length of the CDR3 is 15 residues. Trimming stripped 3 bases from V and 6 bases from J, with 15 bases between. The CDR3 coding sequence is TGTGCCAGCAGTTATAGTGCGGGGCATGGCAATGAGCAGTTCTTC. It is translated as CASSYSAGHGNEQFF.

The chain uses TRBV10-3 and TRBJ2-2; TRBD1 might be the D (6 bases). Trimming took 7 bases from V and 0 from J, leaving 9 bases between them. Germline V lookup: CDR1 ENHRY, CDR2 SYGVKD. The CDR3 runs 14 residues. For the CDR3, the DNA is TGTGCCATCAATCAGGGGTCGAACACCGGGGAGCTGTTTTTT. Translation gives CAINQGSNTGELFF.

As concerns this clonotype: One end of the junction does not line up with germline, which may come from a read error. CDR3: CSVAAKLTGGNFGYTF. CDR3 bases: TGCAGCGTTGCCGCTAAACTTACAGGGGGCAACTTTGGCTACACCTTC. This chain uses TRBV29-1 with TRBJ1-2, with 9 bases fitting TRBD1. The CDR3 is 16 residues long. Germline assignment: CDR1 SQVTM and CDR2 ANQGSEA.

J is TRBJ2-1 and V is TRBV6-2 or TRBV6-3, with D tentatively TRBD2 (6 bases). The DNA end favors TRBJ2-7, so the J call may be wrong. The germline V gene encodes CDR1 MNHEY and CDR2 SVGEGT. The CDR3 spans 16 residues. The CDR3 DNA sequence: TGTGCCAGCAGTTACAGGACGGGAGTAGGGTCCTACGAGCAGTACTTC. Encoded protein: CASSYRTGVGSYEQYF.

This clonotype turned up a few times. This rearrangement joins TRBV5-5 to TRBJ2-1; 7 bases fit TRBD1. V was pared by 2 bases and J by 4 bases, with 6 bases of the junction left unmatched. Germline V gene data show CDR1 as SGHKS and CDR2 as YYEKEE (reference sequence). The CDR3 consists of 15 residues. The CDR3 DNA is TGTGCCAGCAGCTTTATCGGACAGGCGTACAATGAGCAGTTCTTC. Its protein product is CASSFIGQAYNEQFF.

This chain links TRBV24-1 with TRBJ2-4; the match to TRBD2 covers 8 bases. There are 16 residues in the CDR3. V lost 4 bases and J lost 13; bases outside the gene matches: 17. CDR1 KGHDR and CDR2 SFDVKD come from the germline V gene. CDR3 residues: CATSESGLDLRHEQYF. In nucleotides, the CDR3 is TGTGCCACCAGTGAGTCGGGACTAGACCTCCGACATGAGCAGTACTTC.

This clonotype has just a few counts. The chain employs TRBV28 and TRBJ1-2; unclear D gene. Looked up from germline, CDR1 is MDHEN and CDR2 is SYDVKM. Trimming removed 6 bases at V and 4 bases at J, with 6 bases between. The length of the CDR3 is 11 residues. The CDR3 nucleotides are TGTGCCAGCAGGTTCGGCTATGGCTACACCTTC. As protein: CASRFGYGYTF.

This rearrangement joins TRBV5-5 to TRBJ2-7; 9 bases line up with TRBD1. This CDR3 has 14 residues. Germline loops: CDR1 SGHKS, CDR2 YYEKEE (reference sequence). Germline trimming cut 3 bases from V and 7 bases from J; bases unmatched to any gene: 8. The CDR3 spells CASSSRDRAWEQYF. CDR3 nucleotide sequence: TGTGCCAGCAGCTCTCGGGACAGGGCTTGGGAGCAGTACTTC.

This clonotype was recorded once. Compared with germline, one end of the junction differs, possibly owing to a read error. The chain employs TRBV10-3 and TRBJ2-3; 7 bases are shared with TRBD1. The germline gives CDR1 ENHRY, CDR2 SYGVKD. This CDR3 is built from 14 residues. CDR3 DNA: TGTGCCGTCAGAGGGGACAGCTCCGGAGATACGCAGTATTTT. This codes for CAVRGDSSGDTQYF.

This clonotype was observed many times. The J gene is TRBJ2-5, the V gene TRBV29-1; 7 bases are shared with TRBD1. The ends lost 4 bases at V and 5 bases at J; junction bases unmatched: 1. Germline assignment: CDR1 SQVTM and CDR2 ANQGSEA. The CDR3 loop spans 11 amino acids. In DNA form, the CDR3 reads TGCAGCGTTGGGGACAGTGAGACCCAGTACTTC. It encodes CSVGDSETQYF.

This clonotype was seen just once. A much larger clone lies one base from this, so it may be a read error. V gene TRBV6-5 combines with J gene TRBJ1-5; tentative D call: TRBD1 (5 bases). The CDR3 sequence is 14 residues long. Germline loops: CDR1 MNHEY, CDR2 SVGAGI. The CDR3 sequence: CTSRSGTGNQPQHF. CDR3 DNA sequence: TGTACCAGCAGATCCGGGACTGGCAATCAGCCCCAGCATTTT.